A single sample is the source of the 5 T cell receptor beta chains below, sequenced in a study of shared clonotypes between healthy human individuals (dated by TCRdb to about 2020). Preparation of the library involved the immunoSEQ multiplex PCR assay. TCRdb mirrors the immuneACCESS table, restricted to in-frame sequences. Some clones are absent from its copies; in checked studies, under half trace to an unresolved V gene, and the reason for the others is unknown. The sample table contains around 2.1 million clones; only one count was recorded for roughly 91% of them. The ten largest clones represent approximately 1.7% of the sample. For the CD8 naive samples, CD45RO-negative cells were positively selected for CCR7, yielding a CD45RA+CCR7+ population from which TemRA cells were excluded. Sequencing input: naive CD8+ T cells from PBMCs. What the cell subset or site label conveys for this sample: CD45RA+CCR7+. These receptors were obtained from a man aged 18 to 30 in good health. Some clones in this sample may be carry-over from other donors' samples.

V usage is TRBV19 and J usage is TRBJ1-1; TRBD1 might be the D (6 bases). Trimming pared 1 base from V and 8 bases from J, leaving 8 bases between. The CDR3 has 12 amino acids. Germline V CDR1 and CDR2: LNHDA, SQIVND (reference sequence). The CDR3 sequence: CASSIGRGEAFF. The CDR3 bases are TGTGCCAGTAGTATAGGCAGGGGAGAAGCTTTCTTT.

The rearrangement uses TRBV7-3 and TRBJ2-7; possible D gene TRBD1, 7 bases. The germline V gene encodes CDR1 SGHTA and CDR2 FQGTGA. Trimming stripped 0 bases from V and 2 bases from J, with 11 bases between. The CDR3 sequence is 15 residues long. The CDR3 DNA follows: TGTGCCAGCAGCTTAACGGCAGGGGGGACCTACGAGCAGTACTTC. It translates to CASSLTAGGTYEQYF.

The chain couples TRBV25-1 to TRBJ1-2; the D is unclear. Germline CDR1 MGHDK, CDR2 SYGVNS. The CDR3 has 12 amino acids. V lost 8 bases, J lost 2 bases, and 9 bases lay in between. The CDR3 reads CASAKGNYGYTF. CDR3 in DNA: TGTGCCAGCGCTAAAGGGAACTATGGCTACACCTTC.

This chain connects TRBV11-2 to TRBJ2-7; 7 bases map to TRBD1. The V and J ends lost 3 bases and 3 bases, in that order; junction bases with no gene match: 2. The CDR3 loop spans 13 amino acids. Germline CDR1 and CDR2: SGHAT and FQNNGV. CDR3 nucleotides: TGTGCCAGCAGCTTTAGGACAGGCTACGAGCAGTACTTC. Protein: CASSFRTGYEQYF.

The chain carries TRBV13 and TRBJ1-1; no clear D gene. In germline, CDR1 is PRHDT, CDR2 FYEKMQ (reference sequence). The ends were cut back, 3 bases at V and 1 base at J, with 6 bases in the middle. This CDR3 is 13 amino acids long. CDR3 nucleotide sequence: TGTGCCAGCAGCTTGTTGAAGAACACTGAAGCTTTCTTT. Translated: CASSLLKNTEAFF.